This entry lists 28 T cell receptor beta chains sequenced from one sample in a study of OX40 agonist ivuxolimab in advanced cancers. The table came from immunoSEQ multiplex PCR; TCRdb's copy has only in-frame clones and leaves some out. Altogether some 150,000 clones are present, about nine tenths being singletons, with the ten largest covering approximately 1.1%. The starting material was CD4+ or CD8+ T cells sorted from blood, obtained in a trial of the OX40 agonist ivuxolimab. These receptors all come from an adult with an advanced solid tumor such as melanoma, head and neck, liver or kidney cancer.

This sequence joins TRBV15 and TRBJ2-5; maybe TRBD1 (5 bases). Trimming took 1 base from V and 1 from J, leaving 16 bases between them. CDR3 length: 17 amino acids. Germline V gene lookup returns CDR1 LNHNV and CDR2 YYDKDF (reference sequence). As DNA, the CDR3 is TGTGCCACCAGCAGAGTCATACGGAAGGGGCGCCAAGAGACCCAGTACTTC. Protein: CATSRVIRKGRQETQYF.

The chain uses TRBV7-3 and TRBJ2-2; D is ambiguous. V lost 5 bases and J lost 2, with 18 bases in between. Germline-derived CDR1 and CDR2 are SGHTA and FQGTGA. This CDR3 is 17 amino acids long. In DNA, the CDR3 is TGTGCCAGCAGCCTGCGTCGGACCCAGCCCAACACCGGGGAGCTGTTTTTT. It specifies CASSLRRTQPNTGELFF.

This chain links TRBV5-1 with TRBJ1-3, with a possible D match to TRBD1 (6 bases). Trimming removed 7 bases at V and 0 bases at J, with 14 bases between. Germline V CDR1 and CDR2: SGHRS, YFSETQ. The CDR3 length is 15 residues. The CDR3 bases are TGCGCCAGCGCGGAACGGACAGACTCTGGAAACACCATATATTTT. It yields the protein CASAERTDSGNTIYF.

This chain uses TRBV7-8 with TRBJ2-5; 8 bases align to TRBD2. The CDR3 spans 16 residues. J lost 5 bases, V lost 0 bases, and 8 bases had no gene match. Germline CDR1 reads SGHVS; CDR2 reads FQNEAQ. Here the CDR3 reads CASSLAPAGEGETQYF. Here the CDR3 DNA reads TGTGCCAGCAGCTTAGCTCCAGCGGGAGAGGGGGAGACCCAGTACTTC.

The chain joins TRBV5-1 to TRBJ2-5; 10 bases are shared with TRBD2. The V gene end was trimmed by 4 bases and the J gene end by 2 bases; junction bases not matched to a gene: 14. Germline V CDR1 and CDR2: SGHRS, YFSETQ. The CDR3 is 18 residues long. As DNA, the CDR3 is TGCGCCAGCAGCCCCCGCCGACCCCCTAGCGGGAGTCAAGAGACCCAGTACTTC. It codes for CASSPRRPPSGSQETQYF.

The rearrangement links TRBV7-8 to TRBJ2-7, with D possibly TRBD2 on 6 matching bases. This CDR3 has 15 residues. CDR1 and CDR2 from the germline V gene are SGHVS and FQNEAQ. V lost 5 bases to trimming and J lost 3 bases, with 17 bases between them. CDR3 in DNA: TGTGCCAGCAGCCCGCGGAGCGGGCGCCGCTACGAGCAGTACTTC. Protein sequence: CASSPRSGRRYEQYF.

This chain uses TRBV5-4 with TRBJ2-5, with 10 bases that match TRBD2. The CDR3 loop spans 16 amino acids. J gave up 5 bases and V 4 bases, and 11 bases lay outside the gene matches. Germline-derived CDR1 and CDR2 are SGHNT and YYREEE (reference sequence). The CDR3 nucleotides read TGTGCCAGCAGCCCGTCGGCTAGCGGGAGTTTCGAGACCCAGTACTTC. As protein: CASSPSASGSFETQYF.

The V and J genes are TRBV19 and TRBJ2-1, with 7 bases aligning to TRBD2. Trimming at V came to 3 bases and at J to 0 bases, leaving 8 bases not matched to a gene. Germline V CDR1 and CDR2: LNHDA, SQIVND (reference sequence). This CDR3 is built from 17 residues. The CDR3 DNA is TGTGCCAGTAGTATGGGTGGCGGGAGAGTCTCCTACAATGAGCAGTTCTTC. Protein: CASSMGGGRVSYNEQFF.

In its sample, this clone was seen a few times. CDR3 amino acids: CASSQSLRDTEAFF. The CDR3 DNA reads as TGCGCCAGCAGCCAAAGTCTGAGGGACACTGAAGCTTTCTTT. V is TRBV4-1 and J is TRBJ1-1; D gene unclear. V lost 2 bases to trimming and J lost 3 bases, with 10 bases between them. Germline assignment: CDR1 MGHRA and CDR2 YSYEKL. CDR3 length equals 14 residues.

The rearrangement joins TRBV27 to TRBJ1-2; 10 nucleotides agree with TRBD1. This CDR3 contains 15 residues. Germline-derived CDR1 and CDR2 are MNHEY and SMNVEV (reference sequence). The ends lost 6 bases at V and 4 bases at J; junction bases unmatched: 8. The CDR3, as DNA: TGTGCCAGCAGCCCGGGGGACAGGGGTTTCTATGGCTACACCTTC. Protein product: CASSPGDRGFYGYTF.

J is TRBJ1-5 and V is TRBV29-1; 10 bases map to TRBD1. V dropped 6 bases and J dropped 5; count of bases not matched to a gene: 1. Germline V lookup: CDR1 SQVTM, CDR2 ANQGSEA. This CDR3 is 12 amino acids long. This CDR3 is CSVGTGDQPQHF. CDR3 DNA sequence: TGCAGCGTAGGGACAGGGGATCAGCCCCAGCATTTT.

This chain connects TRBV19 to TRBJ2-2; TRBD2 is a possible D gene (6 bases). CDR1 and CDR2 from the germline V gene are LNHDA and SQIVND (reference sequence). With 6 bases removed from V and 0 bases from J, the gap between germline ends came to 11 bases. There are 15 residues in the CDR3. The DNA for the CDR3 is TGTGCCAGTAGGTGGGGGGTGACGAACACCGGGGAGCTGTTTTTT. Residues: CASRWGVTNTGELFF.

This clone was counted between two and nine times. This chain joins TRBV6-1 and TRBJ2-1; D might be TRBD2 (6 bases). The CDR3 length is 14 residues. The V end was cut by 2 bases, the J end by 7 bases, with 12 bases between. Germline V gene lookup returns CDR1 MNHNS and CDR2 SASEGT. CDR3 sequence reads: CASSERRAWNEQFF. CDR3 bases: TGTGCCAGCAGTGAAAGGAGGGCTTGGAATGAGCAGTTCTTC.

The chain couples TRBV4-1 to TRBJ2-7; D remains unclear. The V end was cut by 0 bases, the J end by 6 bases, with 9 bases between. This CDR3 comprises 13 residues. Germline CDR1 reads MGHRA; CDR2 reads YSYEKL. The CDR3 protein is CASSQDGWGEQYF. CDR3 DNA sequence: TGCGCCAGCAGCCAAGATGGGTGGGGCGAGCAGTACTTC.

The chain combines TRBV28 with TRBJ1-1, with a tentative D call TRBD1 (5 bases). V was pared by 0 bases and J by 6 bases, with 11 bases between. This CDR3 is 14 amino acids long. CDR1 MDHEN and CDR2 SYDVKM come from the germline V gene. This chain's CDR3 is CASSLWQGRAEAFF. The CDR3, as DNA: TGTGCCAGCAGTTTATGGCAGGGCAGGGCTGAAGCTTTCTTT. The full variable domain, completed using reference TRBV28 and TRBJ1-1, is DVKVTQSSRYLVKRTGEKVFLECVQDMDHENMFWYRQDPGLGLRLIYFSYDVKMKEKGDIPEGYSVSREKKERFSLILESASTNQTSMYLCASSLWQGRAEAFFGQGTRLTVV.

The rearrangement uses TRBV29-1 and TRBJ1-3, with a possible D match to TRBD1 (6 bases). The CDR3 length is 16 residues. The V gene lost 8 bases and the J gene lost 4 bases, with 24 bases spanning the gap. Germline loops: CDR1 SQVTM, CDR2 ANQGSEA. This CDR3 reads CSLPRGSRGAGNTIYF. In nucleotides, the CDR3 is TGCAGCCTACCTCGGGGCTCCCGGGGGGCAGGAAACACCATATATTTT.

The gene calls are TRBV28 and TRBJ1-2; 9 nucleotides line up with TRBD1. This CDR3 is 14 amino acids long. The germline CDR1 and CDR2 sequences are MDHEN and SYDVKM. J lost 3 bases, V lost 3 bases, and 2 bases had no gene match. DNA for the CDR3: TGTGCCAGCAGTTTGGGACAGGGCGACTATGGCTACACCTTC. It translates to CASSLGQGDYGYTF.

The CDR3 sequence: CRLANTDTQYF. As DNA, the CDR3 is TGCAGGCTAGCGAACACAGATACGCAGTATTTT. V is TRBV20-1 and J is TRBJ2-3; tentative D call: TRBD2 (6 bases). Germline CDR1 and CDR2: DFQATT and SNEGSKA (reference sequence). The length of the CDR3 is 11 residues.

The chain carries TRBV4-3 and TRBJ2-2; D is ambiguous. Germline V lookup: CDR1 LGHNA, CDR2 YSLEER. The CDR3 consists of 12 residues. With 1 base removed from V and 6 bases from J, the gap between germline ends came to 3 bases. Written as DNA, the CDR3 is TGCGCCAGCAGCCAAGTAGCCGGGGAGCTGTTTTTT. Protein product: CASSQVAGELFF.

This clone came up a few times. The DNA for the CDR3 is TGTGCCAGTAAGACCTCCCCTGGGGTTAGTCCCAATCAGCCCCAGCATTTT. Translated: CASKTSPGVSPNQPQHF. This chain connects TRBV19 to TRBJ1-5; no reliable D call. V was shortened by 7 bases and J by 3 bases, with 22 bases between the two germline ends. This CDR3 region has 17 residues. Germline CDR1 is LNHDA and CDR2 is SQIVND (reference sequence).

This chain uses TRBV11-3 with TRBJ1-1, with unresolved D. Trimming removed 1 base at V and 1 base at J, with 7 bases between. CDR1 and CDR2 (germline): SGHNT, YENEEA. The CDR3 loop spans 14 amino acids. This CDR3 reads CASSLGRGNTEAFF. The CDR3 DNA sequence: TGTGCCAGCAGCTTAGGTAGAGGGAACACTGAAGCTTTCTTT.

This chain uses TRBV27 with TRBJ1-4; no definite D call. The CDR3 sequence is 15 residues long. The V gene's germline CDR1 is MNHEY and CDR2 SMNVEV (reference sequence). V lost 6 bases and J lost 0, with 11 bases in between. CDR3 in DNA: TGTGCCAGCAGCCATTACCAGGCAACTAATGAAAAACTGTTTTTT. Its protein is CASSHYQATNEKLFF.

CDR3 in amino acids: CASSKAGRPGDTQYF. The CDR3 DNA sequence: TGTGCCAGCAGCAAAGCAGGCCGGCCGGGAGATACGCAGTATTTT. The chain recombines TRBV21-1 with TRBJ2-3; no DNA check was done on the table's D call, TRBD2. TRBV21-1 is a documented pseudogene. CDR3 size: 15 residues.

About this clone: The junction departs from germline at one end; a sequencing error may be responsible. The rearrangement links TRBV10-3 to TRBJ2-5; a possible D gene is TRBD2 (5 bases). The germline gives CDR1 ENHRY, CDR2 SYGVKD. CDR3 length equals 11 residues. The CDR3 DNA sequence: TGTGCCACCAGTGAGGAAAGGACTCAGTACTTC. Translated: CATSEERTQYF.

V usage is TRBV7-2 and J usage is TRBJ2-3; D possibly corresponds to TRBD2 (6 bases). Trimming stripped 4 bases from V and 1 base from J, with 9 bases between. The CDR3 runs to 14 residues. CDR1 SGHTA and CDR2 FQGNSA come from the germline V gene. The CDR3 region has the DNA TGTGCCAGCAGCTGGGAGGCTGGCACAGATACGCAGTATTTT. This translates into CASSWEAGTDTQYF.

The chain employs TRBV9 and TRBJ1-6; D is unresolved. The length of the CDR3 is 16 residues. Germline CDR1 reads SGDLS; CDR2 reads YYNGEE. Trimming pared 3 bases from V and 8 bases from J, leaving 18 bases between. The CDR3 DNA sequence: TGTGCCAGCAGCGGAGCCCTGGAGAATTCCGATTCACCCCTCCACTTT. Its translation is CASSGALENSDSPLHF.

Concerning this clone: The junction differs from germline at one of its ends, possibly a read error. This chain joins TRBV19 and TRBJ2-5; no definite D call. The CDR3 runs 10 residues. Germline CDR1 LNHDA, CDR2 SQIVND (reference sequence). CDR3 sequence reads: CASSIACNHF. The CDR3 DNA sequence: TGTGCCAGTAGTATAGCTTGCAACCACTTC. Together with reference TRBV19 and TRBJ2-5, the CDR3 gives the full variable domain: DGGITQSPKYLFRKEGQNVTLSCEQNLNHDAMYWYRQDPGQGLRLIYYSQIVNDFQKGDIAEGYSVSREKKESFPLTVTSAQKNPTAFYLCASSIACNHFGPGTRLLVL.

This clone was recorded a few times. The chain combines TRBV14 with TRBJ2-6; D is perhaps TRBD2 (6 bases). The ends were cut back, 3 bases at V and 0 bases at J, with 15 bases in the middle. The CDR3 sequence is 18 residues long. Per germline, CDR1 SGHDN and CDR2 FVKESK. Written as DNA, the CDR3 is TGTGCCAGCAGCCACCGCCGGGACTCGAGCTCTGGGGCCAACGTCCTGACTTTC. Encoded protein: CASSHRRDSSSGANVLTF. The full variable domain, its missing parts supplied by reference TRBV14 and TRBJ2-6, is EAGVTQFPSHSVIEKGQTVTLRCDPISGHDNLYWYRRVMGKEIKFLLHFVKESKQDESGMPNNRFLAERTGGTYSTLKVQPAELEDSGVYFCASSHRRDSSSGANVLTFGAGSRLTVL.